This paragraph reports one TCR beta chain. Its antigen is as yet unknown. CDR1 SGHTA and CDR2 FQGNSA come from the germline V gene. With 2 bases removed from V and 6 bases from J, the gap between germline ends came to 7 bases. This CDR3 has 13 amino acids. Blood was collected once per donor into heparin, averaging roughly 0.12 L. Every isolated RNA sample was fully reverse transcribed, so sequencing captured expressed TCRB transcripts. TCRdb's table, derived via immunoSEQ multiplex PCR, lists solely in-frame clones and lacks some. The profile shows around 340,000 clones, less than 9.5% of them singletons. These data come from a study of beta chain features in type 1 diabetes. Findings and caveats of the study: Lower insertion and higher deletion counts appeared at VDJ junctions in type 1 diabetes patients. A potential PCR bias toward shorter templates would be equal in patient and control samples. Small HLA sub-analyses could not settle whether HLA shapes TCRB rearrangement.

The TCR sequence derives from a woman under 30 in good health. The sequenced material came from central memory CD4+ T cells from blood. The chain is built from TRBV7-2 and TRBJ2-2; a possible D gene is TRBD1 (6 bases). The CDR3 region has the DNA TGTGCCAGCAGCTTATACAGGGCCGGGGAGCTGTTTTTT. It yields the protein CASSLYRAGELFF.